This T cell receptor beta chain was recovered during a study of T cell repertoires in cytomegalovirus infection. About the research overall: Indications came from public TCR beta signatures; they pointed to CMV infection and to a matching HLA type. Study-level findings and limits: Identification of carriers of CMV plus the relevant HLA was performed using cumulative public TCR beta family frequency.

This CDR3 has 14 amino acids. Germline CDR1 reads SGHVT; CDR2 reads SQSDAQ. Trimming stripped 6 bases from V and 5 bases from J, with 13 bases between. As to this clonotype: The antigen is undetermined.

From the reads, TCRdb called clonotypes with MiXCR, one entry per CDR3 protein. The sample lists about 920,000 distinct CDR3 sequences; under 40% were seen once. This TCR was sampled from a human donor in good health (CMV status not recorded). Some clones in this sample may be carry-over from other donors' samples. This chain uses TRBV7-4 with TRBJ2-2; D gene uncertain. The sample was cultured CD8+ T cells from PBMCs, taken from culture after CMV antigen stimulation. The CDR3 nucleotides are TGTGCCAGCAGACCCCTCCCATATACCGGGGAGCTGTTTTTT. This gives the protein CASRPLPYTGELFF.